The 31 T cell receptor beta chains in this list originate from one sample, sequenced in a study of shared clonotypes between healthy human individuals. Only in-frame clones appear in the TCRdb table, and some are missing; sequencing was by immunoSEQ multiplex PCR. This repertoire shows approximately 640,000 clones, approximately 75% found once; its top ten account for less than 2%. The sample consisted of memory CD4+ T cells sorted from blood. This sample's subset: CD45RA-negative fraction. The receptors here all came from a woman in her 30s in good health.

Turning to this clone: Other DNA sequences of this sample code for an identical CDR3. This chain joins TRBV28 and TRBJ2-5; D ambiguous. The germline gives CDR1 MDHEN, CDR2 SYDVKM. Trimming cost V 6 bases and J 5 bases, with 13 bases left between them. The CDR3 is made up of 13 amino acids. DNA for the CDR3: TGTGCCAGCAGCCCCCCCAGTGTCGAGACCCAGTACTTC. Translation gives CASSPPSVETQYF. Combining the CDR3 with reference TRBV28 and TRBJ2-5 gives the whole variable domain DVKVTQSSRYLVKRTGEKVFLECVQDMDHENMFWYRQDPGLGLRLIYFSYDVKMKEKGDIPEGYSVSREKKERFSLILESASTNQTSMYLCASSPPSVETQYFGPGTRLLVL.

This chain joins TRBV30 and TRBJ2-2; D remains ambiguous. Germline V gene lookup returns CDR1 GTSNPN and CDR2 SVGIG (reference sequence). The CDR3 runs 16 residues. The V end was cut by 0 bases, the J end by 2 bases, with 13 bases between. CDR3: CAWSVQFSVNTGELFF. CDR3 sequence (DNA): TGTGCCTGGAGTGTACAATTTTCCGTTAACACCGGGGAGCTGTTTTTT.

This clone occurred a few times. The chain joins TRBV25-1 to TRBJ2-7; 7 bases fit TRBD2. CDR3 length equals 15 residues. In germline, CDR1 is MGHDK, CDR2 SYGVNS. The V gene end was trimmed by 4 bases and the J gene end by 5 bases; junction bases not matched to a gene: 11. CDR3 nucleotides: TGTGCCAGCAGTGGTCTCAGCGGGATTCGAAACGAGCAGTACTTC. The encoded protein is CASSGLSGIRNEQYF.

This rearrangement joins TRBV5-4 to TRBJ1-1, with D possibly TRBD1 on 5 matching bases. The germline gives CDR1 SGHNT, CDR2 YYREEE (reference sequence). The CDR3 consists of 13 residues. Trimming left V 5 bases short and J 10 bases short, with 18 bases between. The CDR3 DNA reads TGTGCCAGCAGGGATCAGGGATCGGCTTCAGCTTTCTTT. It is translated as CASRDQGSASAFF. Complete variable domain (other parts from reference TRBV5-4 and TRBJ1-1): ETGVTQSPTHLIKTRGQQVTLRCSSQSGHNTVSWYQQALGQGPQFIFQYYREEENGRGNFPPRFSGLQFPNYSSELNVNALELDDSALYLCASRDQGSASAFFGQGTRLTVV.

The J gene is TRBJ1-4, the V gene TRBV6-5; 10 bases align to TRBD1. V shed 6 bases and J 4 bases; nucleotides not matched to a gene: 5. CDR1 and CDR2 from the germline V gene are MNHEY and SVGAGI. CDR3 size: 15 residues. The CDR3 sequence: CASSRTGGNNEKLFF. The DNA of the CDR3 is TGTGCCAGCAGCCGGACAGGGGGAAATAATGAAAAACTGTTTTTT.

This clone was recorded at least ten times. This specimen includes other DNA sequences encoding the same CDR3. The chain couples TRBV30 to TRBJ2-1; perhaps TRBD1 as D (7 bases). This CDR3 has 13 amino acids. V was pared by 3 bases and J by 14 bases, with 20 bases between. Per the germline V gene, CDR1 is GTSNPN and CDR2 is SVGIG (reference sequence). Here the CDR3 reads CAWRSSEGAREFF. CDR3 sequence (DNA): TGTGCCTGGAGGTCTAGCGAGGGGGCTAGGGAGTTCTTC.

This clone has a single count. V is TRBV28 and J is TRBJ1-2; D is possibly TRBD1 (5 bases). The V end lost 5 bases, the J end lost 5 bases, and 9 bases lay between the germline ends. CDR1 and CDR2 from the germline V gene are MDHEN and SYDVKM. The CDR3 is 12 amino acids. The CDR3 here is CASSDSSYGYTF. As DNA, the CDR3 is TGTGCCAGCAGTGACAGCTCGTATGGCTACACCTTC.

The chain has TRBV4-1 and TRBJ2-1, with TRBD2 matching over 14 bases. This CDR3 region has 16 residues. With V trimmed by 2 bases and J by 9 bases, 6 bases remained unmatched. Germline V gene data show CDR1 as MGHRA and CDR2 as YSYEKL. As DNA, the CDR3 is TGCGCCAGCAGCCAAACCGGGACTAGCGGGAGCAGTGAGCAGTTCTTC. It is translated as CASSQTGTSGSSEQFF.

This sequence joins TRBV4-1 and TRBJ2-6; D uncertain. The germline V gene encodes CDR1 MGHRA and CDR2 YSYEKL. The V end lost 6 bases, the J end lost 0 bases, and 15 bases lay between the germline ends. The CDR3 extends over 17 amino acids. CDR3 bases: TGCGCCAGCAGTCAGGTTATTCATAGCTCTGGGGCCAACGTCCTGACTTTC. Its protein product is CASSQVIHSSGANVLTF.

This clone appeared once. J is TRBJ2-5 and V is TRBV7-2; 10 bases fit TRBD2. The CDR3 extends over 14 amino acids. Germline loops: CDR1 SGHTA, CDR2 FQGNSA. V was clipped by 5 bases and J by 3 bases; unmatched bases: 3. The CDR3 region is CASSISGGKETQYF. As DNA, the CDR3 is TGTGCCAGCAGCATTAGCGGGGGGAAAGAGACCCAGTACTTC. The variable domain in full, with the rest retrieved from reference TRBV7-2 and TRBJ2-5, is GAGVSQSPSNKVTEKGKDVELRCDPISGHTALYWYRQSLGQGLEFLIYFQGNSAPDKSGLPSDRFSAERTGGSVSTLTIQRTQQEDSAVYLCASSISGGKETQYFGPGTRLLVL.

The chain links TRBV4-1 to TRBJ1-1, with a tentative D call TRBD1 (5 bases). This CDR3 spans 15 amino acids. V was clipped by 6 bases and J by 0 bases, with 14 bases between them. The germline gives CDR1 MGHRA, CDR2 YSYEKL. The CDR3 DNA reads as TGCGCCAGCAGAGACCCTCGACAGCTGAACACTGAAGCTTTCTTT. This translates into CASRDPRQLNTEAFF.

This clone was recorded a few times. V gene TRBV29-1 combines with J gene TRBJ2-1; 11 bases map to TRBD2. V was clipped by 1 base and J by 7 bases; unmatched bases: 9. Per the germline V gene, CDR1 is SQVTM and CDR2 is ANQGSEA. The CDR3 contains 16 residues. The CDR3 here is CSVEVGASGRKNEQFF. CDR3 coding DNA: TGCAGCGTTGAAGTTGGGGCTAGCGGGAGGAAAAATGAGCAGTTCTTC.

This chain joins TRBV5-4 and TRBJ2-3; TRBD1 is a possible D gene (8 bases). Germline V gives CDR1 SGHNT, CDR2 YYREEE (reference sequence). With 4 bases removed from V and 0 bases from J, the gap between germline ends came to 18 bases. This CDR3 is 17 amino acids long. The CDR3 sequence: CASSVGGTGPSTDTQYF. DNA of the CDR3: TGTGCCAGCAGCGTCGGGGGGACAGGACCTAGCACAGATACGCAGTATTTT.

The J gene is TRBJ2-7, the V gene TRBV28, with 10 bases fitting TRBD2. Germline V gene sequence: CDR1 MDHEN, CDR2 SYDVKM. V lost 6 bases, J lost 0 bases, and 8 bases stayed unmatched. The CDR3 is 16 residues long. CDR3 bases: TGTGCCAGCAGCGGGACTAGCGCTCTCAGCTCCTACGAGCAGTACTTC. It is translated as CASSGTSALSSYEQYF.

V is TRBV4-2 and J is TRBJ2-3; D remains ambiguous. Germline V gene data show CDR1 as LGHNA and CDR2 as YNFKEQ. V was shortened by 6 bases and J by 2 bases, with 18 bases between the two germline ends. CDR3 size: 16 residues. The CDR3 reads CASSLQGARNTDTQYF. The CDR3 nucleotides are TGTGCCAGCAGTCTACAAGGAGCTCGGAACACAGATACGCAGTATTTT.

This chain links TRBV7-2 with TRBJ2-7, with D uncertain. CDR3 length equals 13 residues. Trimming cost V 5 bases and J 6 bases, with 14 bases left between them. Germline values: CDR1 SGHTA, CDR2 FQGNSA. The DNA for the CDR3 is TGTGCCAGCAGCCGGAATCTAGTACGCGAGCAGTACTTC. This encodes CASSRNLVREQYF.

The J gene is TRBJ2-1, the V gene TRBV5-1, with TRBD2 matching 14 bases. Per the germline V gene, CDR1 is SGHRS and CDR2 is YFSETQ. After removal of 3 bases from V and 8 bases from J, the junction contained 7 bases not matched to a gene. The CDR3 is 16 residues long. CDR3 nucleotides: TGCGCCAGCAGCTCCCGACTAGCGGGAGGGACCCATGAGCAGTTCTTC. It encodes CASSSRLAGGTHEQFF.

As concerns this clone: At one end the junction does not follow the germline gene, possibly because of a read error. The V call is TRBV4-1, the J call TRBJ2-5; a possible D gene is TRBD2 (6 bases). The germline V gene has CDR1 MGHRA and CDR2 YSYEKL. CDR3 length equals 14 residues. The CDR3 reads CASSQGSGQGTQYF. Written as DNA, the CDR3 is TGCGCCAGCAGCCAAGGTAGCGGCCAAGGGACCCAGTACTTC.

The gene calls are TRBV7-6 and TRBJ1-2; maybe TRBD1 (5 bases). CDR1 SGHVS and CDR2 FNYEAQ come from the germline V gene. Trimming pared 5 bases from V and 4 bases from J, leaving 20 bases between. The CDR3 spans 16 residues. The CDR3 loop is CASSQGAPSDFYGYTF. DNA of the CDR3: TGTGCCAGCAGCCAAGGGGCTCCCTCTGATTTCTATGGCTACACCTTC.

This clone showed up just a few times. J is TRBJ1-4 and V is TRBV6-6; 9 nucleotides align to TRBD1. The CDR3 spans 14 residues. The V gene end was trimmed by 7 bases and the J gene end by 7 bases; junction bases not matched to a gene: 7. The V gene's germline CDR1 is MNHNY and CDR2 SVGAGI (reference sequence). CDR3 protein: CASNTRQGGEKLFF. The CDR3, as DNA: TGTGCCAGCAACACACGACAGGGGGGTGAAAAACTGTTTTTT.

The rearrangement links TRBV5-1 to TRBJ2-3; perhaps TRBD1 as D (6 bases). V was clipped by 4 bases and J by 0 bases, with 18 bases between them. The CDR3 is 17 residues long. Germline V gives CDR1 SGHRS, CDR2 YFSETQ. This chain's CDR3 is CASSRDGQTYSTDTQYF. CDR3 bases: TGCGCCAGCAGCCGAGATGGACAGACTTATAGCACAGATACGCAGTATTTT.

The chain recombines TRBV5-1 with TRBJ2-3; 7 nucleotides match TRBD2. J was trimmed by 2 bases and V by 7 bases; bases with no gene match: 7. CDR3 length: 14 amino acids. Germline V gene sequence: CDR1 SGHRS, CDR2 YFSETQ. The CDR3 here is CASFRGGNTDTQYF. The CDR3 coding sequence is TGCGCCAGCTTTAGGGGAGGGAACACAGATACGCAGTATTTT.

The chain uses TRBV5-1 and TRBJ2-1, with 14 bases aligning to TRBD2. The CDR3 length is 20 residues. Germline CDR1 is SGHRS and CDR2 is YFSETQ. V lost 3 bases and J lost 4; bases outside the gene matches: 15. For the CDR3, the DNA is TGCGCCAGCAGCTCCGCTGGTCCCGGGACTAGCGGGAGATGGTACAATGAGCAGTTCTTC. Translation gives CASSSAGPGTSGRWYNEQFF.

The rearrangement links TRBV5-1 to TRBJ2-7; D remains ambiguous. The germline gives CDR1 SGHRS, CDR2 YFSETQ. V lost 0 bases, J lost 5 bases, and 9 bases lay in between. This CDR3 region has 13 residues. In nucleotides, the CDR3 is TGCGCCAGCAGCTTGGCCGGAGTTGACGAGCAGTACTTC. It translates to CASSLAGVDEQYF.

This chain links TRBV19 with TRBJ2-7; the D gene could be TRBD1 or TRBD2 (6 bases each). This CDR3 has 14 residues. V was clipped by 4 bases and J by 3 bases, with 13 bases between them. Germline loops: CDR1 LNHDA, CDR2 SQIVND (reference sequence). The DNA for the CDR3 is TGTGCCAGTAGTACCGCGGGACATTTCTACGAGCAGTACTTC. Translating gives CASSTAGHFYEQYF.

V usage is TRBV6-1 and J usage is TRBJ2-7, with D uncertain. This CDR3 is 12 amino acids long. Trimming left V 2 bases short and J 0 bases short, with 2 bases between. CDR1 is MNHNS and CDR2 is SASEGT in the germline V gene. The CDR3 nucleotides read TGTGCCAGCAGTGAATACTCCTACGAGCAGTACTTC. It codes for CASSEYSYEQYF.

CDR3 DNA sequence: TGTGCCAGCAGTGAGATAGCGGGTTTTTACGCCGAGCAGTACTTC. It translates to CASSEIAGFYAEQYF. The chain is built from TRBV6-1 and TRBJ2-7; 7 bases align to TRBD2. The CDR3 consists of 15 residues. Germline loops: CDR1 MNHNS, CDR2 SASEGT. V gave up 3 bases and J gave up 6 bases; unmatched junction bases: 11.

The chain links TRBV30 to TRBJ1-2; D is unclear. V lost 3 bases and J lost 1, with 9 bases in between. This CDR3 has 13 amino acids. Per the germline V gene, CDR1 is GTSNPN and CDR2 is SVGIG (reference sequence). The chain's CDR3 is CAWRGGLNYGYTF. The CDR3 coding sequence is TGTGCCTGGAGAGGCGGCCTTAACTATGGCTACACCTTC.

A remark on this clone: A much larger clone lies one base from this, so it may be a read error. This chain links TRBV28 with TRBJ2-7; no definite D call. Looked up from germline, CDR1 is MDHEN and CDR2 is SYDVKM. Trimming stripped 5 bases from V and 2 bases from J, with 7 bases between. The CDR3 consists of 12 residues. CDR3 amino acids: CASSATAYEQYF. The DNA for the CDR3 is TGTGCCAGCAGTGCAACAGCCTACGAGCAGTACTTC.

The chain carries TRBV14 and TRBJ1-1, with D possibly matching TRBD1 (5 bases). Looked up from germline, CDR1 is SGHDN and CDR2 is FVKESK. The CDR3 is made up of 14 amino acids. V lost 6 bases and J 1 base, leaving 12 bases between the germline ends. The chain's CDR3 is CASRRMGENTEAFF. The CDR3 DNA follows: TGTGCCAGCAGACGTATGGGGGAGAACACTGAAGCTTTCTTT.

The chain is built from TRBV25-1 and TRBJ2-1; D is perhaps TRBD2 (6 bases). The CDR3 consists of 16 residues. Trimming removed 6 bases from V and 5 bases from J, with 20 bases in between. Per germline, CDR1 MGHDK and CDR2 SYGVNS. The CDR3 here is CASRALVKGGHNEQFF. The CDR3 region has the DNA TGTGCCAGCAGAGCCCTGGTTAAGGGAGGACACAATGAGCAGTTCTTC.